Below, 29 T cell receptor beta chains from the same sample are listed, as sequenced in a study of T cells in localized non-small cell lung cancer. Here immunoSEQ multiplex PCR was the method, and the copy in TCRdb shows in-frame clones only, minus some. Here the sample spans tens of thousands of clones, approximately 90% being singletons. Sequenced material: peripheral blood, taken before any cancer treatment. The receptors derive from a male donor aged 60 or over with stage I squamous cell lung carcinoma.

The V and J genes are TRBV27 and TRBJ2-3; D is unclear. Germline-derived CDR1 and CDR2 are MNHEY and SMNVEV (reference sequence). V shed 5 bases and J shed 2 bases, with 14 bases lying between them. The CDR3 is made up of 15 amino acids. The CDR3 spells CASSVASLVTDTQYF. The DNA for the CDR3 is TGTGCCAGCAGTGTGGCCTCCTTAGTCACAGATACGCAGTATTTT.

J is TRBJ2-1 and V is TRBV11-2; unclear D gene. The CDR3 has 15 residues. V dropped 3 bases and J dropped 2 bases, with 11 bases sitting between them. CDR1 SGHAT and CDR2 FQNNGV come from the germline V gene. The DNA for the CDR3 is TGTGCCAGCAGCTTCAAGGACGGTCCCTACAATGAGCAGTTCTTC. This sequence encodes CASSFKDGPYNEQFF.

The chain employs TRBV7-2 and TRBJ2-1; D might be TRBD2 (6 bases). Trimming pared 5 bases from V and 0 bases from J, leaving 11 bases between. This CDR3 is 15 amino acids long. Per germline, CDR1 SGHTA and CDR2 FQGNSA. This chain's CDR3 is CASSRLGGSYNEQFF. CDR3 nucleotide sequence: TGTGCCAGCAGCCGCCTGGGGGGCTCCTACAATGAGCAGTTCTTC.

The J gene is TRBJ1-1, the V gene TRBV30; perhaps TRBD1 as D (6 bases). Germline V CDR1 and CDR2: GTSNPN, SVGIG (reference sequence). V dropped 6 bases and J dropped 1 base, with 21 bases sitting between them. The length of the CDR3 is 16 residues. CDR3: CACLVGQGLKNTEAFF. The DNA for the CDR3 is TGTGCCTGCCTTGTAGGGCAGGGGTTGAAGAACACTGAAGCTTTCTTT.

This chain connects TRBV6-1 to TRBJ2-7; D possibly corresponds to TRBD1 (6 bases). There are 16 residues in the CDR3. The V end lost 4 bases, the J end lost 0 bases, and 16 bases lay between the germline ends. The V gene's germline CDR1 is MNHNS and CDR2 SASEGT. CDR3 DNA: TGTGCCAGCAGTGTTCTTGTAGGGGGACCCTCCTACGAGCAGTACTTC. Translated, it gives CASSVLVGGPSYEQYF.

The CDR3 here is CASSPAGEDRAAGQPQHF. The CDR3 nucleotides are TGCGCCAGCAGCCCGGCGGGCGAGGACAGGGCTGCGGGTCAGCCCCAGCATTTT. The chain employs TRBV4-1 and TRBJ1-5, with 8 bases matching TRBD1. CDR1 is MGHRA, CDR2 YSYEKL, per germline. V dropped 4 bases and J dropped 6; count of bases not matched to a gene: 17. The length of the CDR3 is 18 residues.

The chain is built from TRBV4-1 and TRBJ1-2, with D unclear. V was shortened by 0 bases and J by 5 bases, with 16 bases between the two germline ends. The CDR3 loop spans 16 amino acids. Germline V gene data show CDR1 as MGHRA and CDR2 as YSYEKL. Here the CDR3 reads CASSQERTGGEYGYTF. The CDR3 DNA reads TGCGCCAGCAGCCAAGAAAGGACCGGTGGGGAATATGGCTACACCTTC.

The chain has TRBV27 and TRBJ2-7, with 7 bases identical to TRBD1. Trimming cost V 10 bases and J 4 bases; bases outside gene matches: 13. The CDR3 consists of 14 residues. Germline CDR1 reads MNHEY; CDR2 reads SMNVEV (reference sequence). The CDR3: CATRTGAPDYEQYF. CDR3 in DNA: TGTGCCACCCGAACAGGGGCCCCGGATTACGAGCAGTACTTC.

In this sample, this clone turned up a few times. The rearrangement uses TRBV29-1 and TRBJ1-4; 8 bases are shared with TRBD1. The V gene's germline CDR1 is SQVTM and CDR2 ANQGSEA. With V trimmed by 4 bases and J by 5 bases, 3 bases remained unmatched. This CDR3 has 13 amino acids. CDR3 nucleotide sequence: TGCAGCGTTGGGGGACAGGAGAATGAAAAACTGTTTTTT. Translation: CSVGGQENEKLFF. Supplemented by reference TRBV29-1 and TRBJ1-4, the full variable domain reads SAVISQKPSRDICQRGTSLTIQCQVDSQVTMMFWYRQQPGQSLTLIATANQGSEATYESGFVIDKFPISRPNLTFSTLTVSNMSPEDSSIYLCSVGGQENEKLFFGSGTQLSVL.

The chain uses TRBV25-1 and TRBJ1-1; D unclear. Trimming took off 1 base at V and 1 base at J, with 7 bases between the two ends. Germline V lookup: CDR1 MGHDK, CDR2 SYGVNS. CDR3 size: 14 residues. The CDR3: CASSEFPENTEAFF. In DNA, the CDR3 is TGTGCCAGCAGTGAATTTCCCGAGAACACTGAAGCTTTCTTT.

The chain carries TRBV28 and TRBJ1-1, with D unclear. From germline, CDR1 is MDHEN and CDR2 SYDVKM. The CDR3 sequence is 16 residues long. Trimming took 3 bases from V and 1 from J, leaving 15 bases between them. CDR3 sequence (DNA): TGTGCCAGCAGTTTTCTTAGAGTTCCCCAGAACACTGAAGCTTTCTTT. Translating it yields CASSFLRVPQNTEAFF.

V and J are TRBV7-1 and TRBJ1-6; D is undetermined. TRBV7-1 is given ORF status, its function remaining uncertain. V was pared by 4 bases and J by 8 bases, with 9 bases between. There are 13 residues in the CDR3. The CDR3 is CASSLEGDSPLHF. In nucleotides, the CDR3 is TGTGCCAGCAGCTTAGAGGGAGATTCACCCCTCCACTTT.

The V and J genes are TRBV6-5 and TRBJ1-2; D possibly corresponds to TRBD1 (6 bases). The CDR3 covers 12 residues. V was pared by 4 bases and J by 8 bases, with 11 bases between. CDR1 is MNHEY, CDR2 SVGAGI, per germline. For the CDR3, the DNA is TGTGCCAGCAGTTCTGCAGGGGACGGCTACACCTTC. Translating it yields CASSSAGDGYTF.

This clone was recorded once. The chain couples TRBV28 to TRBJ1-5; D remains unclear. The CDR3 sequence is 11 residues long. The V end lost 5 bases, the J end lost 10 bases, and 9 bases lay between the germline ends. Germline loops: CDR1 MDHEN, CDR2 SYDVKM. In nucleotides, the CDR3 is TGTGCCAGCAGTCAGGAGGATCCCCAGCATTTT. Encoded protein: CASSQEDPQHF.

The table lists this clone with a count of one. V usage is TRBV2 and J usage is TRBJ1-6, with D maybe TRBD1 (6 bases). Germline lookup yields CDR1 SNHLY and CDR2 FYNNEI. V gave up 10 bases and J gave up 0 bases, with 16 bases separating them. The CDR3 runs to 16 residues. The CDR3 protein is CATGRGESSYNSPLHF. The CDR3 region has the DNA TGTGCCACCGGAAGGGGGGAAAGCTCCTATAATTCACCCCTCCACTTT. The whole variable domain, remainder taken from reference TRBV2 and TRBJ1-6, is EPEVTQTPSHQVTQMGQEVILRCVPISNHLYFYWYRQILGQKVEFLVSFYNNEISEKSEIFDDQFSVERPDGSNFTLKIRSTKLEDSAMYFCATGRGESSYNSPLHFGNGTRLTVT.

The chain has TRBV5-1 and TRBJ1-1; D might be TRBD1 (5 bases). The CDR3 runs to 13 residues. The V and J ends lost 2 bases and 4 bases respectively, with 9 bases between them. Germline CDR1 SGHRS, CDR2 YFSETQ. Here the CDR3 DNA reads TGCGCCAGCAGCTTAGGAGGGGCCACTGAAGCTTTCTTT. It is translated as CASSLGGATEAFF.

V and J are TRBV4-3 and TRBJ1-1; 7 positions agree with TRBD1. V was clipped by 6 bases and J by 7 bases; unmatched bases: 14. The germline CDR1 and CDR2 sequences are LGHNA and YSLEER. This CDR3 comprises 15 residues. CDR3 sequence: CASSLYPRTGYEAFF. CDR3 nucleotides: TGCGCCAGCAGTCTTTATCCTCGGACAGGCTATGAAGCTTTCTTT.

CDR3 nucleotide sequence: TGCGCCAGCAGCTTGGCCCTAGCGGGGGGGCCGGACACCGGGGAGCTGTTTTTT. This gives the protein CASSLALAGGPDTGELFF. The genes are TRBV5-1 and TRBJ2-2, with TRBD2 identical over 12 bases. Germline V gene lookup returns CDR1 SGHRS and CDR2 YFSETQ. J was trimmed by 3 bases and V by 0 bases; bases with no gene match: 6. The CDR3 is 18 amino acids.

CDR3 in DNA: TGTGCCAGCAGCTCAACTTGGGGGGGTGGGGAGACCCAGTACTTC. Encoded protein: CASSSTWGGGETQYF. The gene calls are TRBV6-1 and TRBJ2-5; 7 bases map to TRBD2. Trimming removed 6 bases from V and 5 bases from J; junction bases left unmatched: 12. CDR3 length equals 15 residues. Germline assignment: CDR1 MNHNS and CDR2 SASEGT.

V and J are TRBV19 and TRBJ2-2, with 11 bases lining up with TRBD2. This CDR3 is built from 15 residues. Trimming removed 11 bases from V and 4 bases from J; junction bases left unmatched: 9. The germline V gene encodes CDR1 LNHDA and CDR2 SQIVND (reference sequence). Here the CDR3 DNA reads TGTGCCTCCCAGGTAGCGGGGGGGGTCACCGGGGAGCTGTTTTTT. Translated, it gives CASQVAGGVTGELFF.

This rearrangement joins TRBV7-2 to TRBJ1-1; D is unclear. Trimming stripped 6 bases from V and 1 base from J, with 12 bases between. Looked up from germline, CDR1 is SGHTA and CDR2 is FQGNSA. This CDR3 contains 14 residues. Here the CDR3 DNA reads TGTGCCAGCAGATTTGACCGATCGAACACTGAAGCTTTCTTT. Its translation: CASRFDRSNTEAFF.

This clone was seen just once. The chain employs TRBV19 and TRBJ1-5; possible D gene TRBD1, 5 bases. This CDR3 is 14 amino acids long. CDR1 is LNHDA and CDR2 is SQIVND in the germline V gene (reference sequence). V was trimmed by 4 bases and J by 5 bases, leaving 12 bases between them. The DNA for the CDR3 is TGTGCCAGTAGTAATGGGGACCCCTATCAGCCCCAGCATTTT. This gives the protein CASSNGDPYQPQHF.

This clone was counted once. The rearrangement uses TRBV7-9 and TRBJ2-1; 15 bases are a match to TRBD2. The trim removed 0 bases at V and 2 bases at J, leaving 5 bases unmatched. The CDR3 has 19 residues. CDR1 is SEHNR and CDR2 is FQNEAQ in the germline V gene (reference sequence). As DNA, the CDR3 is TGTGCCAGCAGCTTAGCCGGACTAGCGGGGGGGATTACCTACAATGAGCAGTTCTTC. Translating gives CASSLAGLAGGITYNEQFF. Variable domain in full (rest from reference TRBV7-9 and TRBJ2-1): DTGVSQNPRHKITKRGQNVTFRCDPISEHNRLYWYRQTLGQGPEFLTYFQNEAQLEKSRLLSDRFSAERPKGSFSTLEIQRTEQGDSAMYLCASSLAGLAGGITYNEQFFGPGTRLTVL.

The V and J genes are TRBV7-8 and TRBJ2-6; a weak D match, TRBD1 (6 bases). V was clipped by 5 bases and J by 0 bases, with 17 bases between them. The CDR3 totals 18 residues. The germline V gene has CDR1 SGHVS and CDR2 FQNEAQ. CDR3 sequence: CASSVYRVLSSGANVLTF. The CDR3 DNA sequence: TGTGCCAGCAGCGTATACAGGGTTTTAAGCTCTGGGGCCAACGTCCTGACTTTC.

The CDR3 nucleotides are TGTGCCAGCAGTCTATCCTGGGGGTTAGAAGCTTTCTTT. Translated: CASSLSWGLEAFF. The rearrangement links TRBV6-1 to TRBJ1-1, with TRBD1 as a possible D gene (5 bases). The CDR3 sequence is 13 residues long. Per germline, CDR1 MNHNS and CDR2 SASEGT. V was clipped by 5 bases and J by 8 bases, with 15 bases between them.

The CDR3 nucleotides are TGTGCCAGCAGCCTACTTTATACCGGACAGCACTATGGCTACACCTTC. Residues: CASSLLYTGQHYGYTF. This sequence joins TRBV7-2 and TRBJ1-2; D possibly corresponds to TRBD1 (6 bases). In germline, CDR1 is SGHTA, CDR2 FQGNSA. This CDR3 has 16 amino acids. Trimming pared 5 bases from V and 3 bases from J, leaving 19 bases between.

J is TRBJ1-4 and V is TRBV9; D unclear. The CDR3 loop spans 14 amino acids. V lost 0 bases to trimming and J lost 8 bases, with 11 bases between them. Looked up from germline, CDR1 is SGDLS and CDR2 is YYNGEE. CDR3 sequence: CASSVGSLREKLFF. The CDR3 DNA reads as TGTGCCAGCAGCGTAGGGTCCCTAAGGGAAAAACTGTTTTTT.

J is TRBJ1-2 and V is TRBV25-1; TRBD1 matches at 7 bases. Germline loops: CDR1 MGHDK, CDR2 SYGVNS. The CDR3 is made up of 14 amino acids. V trimming: 7 bases; J trimming: 0 bases; junction bases outside the gene matches: 5. The CDR3 coding sequence is TGTGCCAGCATGGGGACAGTGACTAACTATGGCTACACCTTC. Translated, it gives CASMGTVTNYGYTF.

This clone has only a few counts. The genes are TRBV5-1 and TRBJ1-1, with a tentative D call TRBD1 (6 bases). In germline, CDR1 is SGHRS, CDR2 YFSETQ. The CDR3 length is 15 residues. Between the trimmed V and J ends, which lost 0 bases and 4 bases, there was a span of 13 bases. The CDR3 region is CASSLGGTSGTEAFF. Written as DNA, the CDR3 is TGCGCCAGCAGCTTGGGGGGGACATCCGGCACTGAAGCTTTCTTT.